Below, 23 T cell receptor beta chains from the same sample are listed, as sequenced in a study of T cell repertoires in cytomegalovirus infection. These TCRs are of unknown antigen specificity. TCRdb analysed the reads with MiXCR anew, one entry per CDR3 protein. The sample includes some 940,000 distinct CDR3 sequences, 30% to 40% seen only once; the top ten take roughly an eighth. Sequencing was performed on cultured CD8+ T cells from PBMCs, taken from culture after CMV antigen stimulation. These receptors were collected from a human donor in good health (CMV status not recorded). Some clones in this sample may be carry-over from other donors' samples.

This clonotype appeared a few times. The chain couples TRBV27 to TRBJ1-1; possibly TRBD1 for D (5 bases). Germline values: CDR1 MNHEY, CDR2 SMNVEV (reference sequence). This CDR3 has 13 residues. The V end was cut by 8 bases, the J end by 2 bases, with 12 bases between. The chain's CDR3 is CASRGRLNTEAFF. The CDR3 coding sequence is TGTGCCAGCCGGGGACGGTTAAACACTGAAGCTTTCTTT.

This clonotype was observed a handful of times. Here the CDR3 reads CASSLSDLSHNEQFF. Here the CDR3 DNA reads TGTGCCAGCAGCTTATCGGACTTATCGCACAATGAGCAGTTCTTC. The chain is built from TRBV7-3 and TRBJ2-1; TRBD2 might be the D (5 bases). CDR3 length: 15 residues. The germline V and J ends were trimmed by 2 bases and 5 bases, with 13 bases remaining between them. Germline CDR1 is SGHTA and CDR2 is FQGTGA. Combining the CDR3 with reference TRBV7-3 and TRBJ2-1 gives the whole variable domain GAGVSQTPSNKVTEKGKYVELRCDPISGHTALYWYRQSLGQGPEFLIYFQGTGAADDSGLPNDRFFAVRPEGSVSTLKIQRTERGDSAVYLCASSLSDLSHNEQFFGPGTRLTVL.

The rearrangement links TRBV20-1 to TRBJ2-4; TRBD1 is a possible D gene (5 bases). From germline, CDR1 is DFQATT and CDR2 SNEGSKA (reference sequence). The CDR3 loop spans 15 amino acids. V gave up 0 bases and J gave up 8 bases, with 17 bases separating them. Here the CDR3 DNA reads TGCAGTGCTAGAGATCAGGCAACCGTAGGGGACATTCAGTACTTC. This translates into CSARDQATVGDIQYF.

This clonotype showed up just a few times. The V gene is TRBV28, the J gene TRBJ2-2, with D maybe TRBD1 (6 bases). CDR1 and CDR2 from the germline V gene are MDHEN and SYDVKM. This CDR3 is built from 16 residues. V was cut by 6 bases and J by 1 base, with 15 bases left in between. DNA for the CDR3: TGTGCCAGCAGCTTGCTTGAGGGGGTGAACACCGGGGAGCTGTTTTTT. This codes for CASSLLEGVNTGELFF.

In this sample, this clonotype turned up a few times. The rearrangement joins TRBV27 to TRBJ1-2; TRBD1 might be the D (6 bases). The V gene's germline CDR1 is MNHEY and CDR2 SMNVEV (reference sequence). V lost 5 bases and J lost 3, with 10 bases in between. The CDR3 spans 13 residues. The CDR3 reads CASSQDRYYGYTF. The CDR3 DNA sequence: TGTGCCAGCAGTCAGGACAGATACTATGGCTACACCTTC.

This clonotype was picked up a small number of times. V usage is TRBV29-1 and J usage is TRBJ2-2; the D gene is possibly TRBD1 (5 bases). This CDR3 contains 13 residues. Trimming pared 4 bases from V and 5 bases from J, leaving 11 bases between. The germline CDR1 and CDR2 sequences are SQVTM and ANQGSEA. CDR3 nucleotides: TGCAGCGTTGTAGGGGCCCGGACCGGGGAGCTGTTTTTT. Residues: CSVVGARTGELFF.

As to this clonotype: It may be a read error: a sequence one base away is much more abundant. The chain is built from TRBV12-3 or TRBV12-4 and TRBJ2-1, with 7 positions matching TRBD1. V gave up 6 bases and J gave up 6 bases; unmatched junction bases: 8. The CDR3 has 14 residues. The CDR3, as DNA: TGTGCCAGCAGCGTTGACCCAGGGGGCAATGAGCAGTTCTTC. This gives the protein CASSVDPGGNEQFF.

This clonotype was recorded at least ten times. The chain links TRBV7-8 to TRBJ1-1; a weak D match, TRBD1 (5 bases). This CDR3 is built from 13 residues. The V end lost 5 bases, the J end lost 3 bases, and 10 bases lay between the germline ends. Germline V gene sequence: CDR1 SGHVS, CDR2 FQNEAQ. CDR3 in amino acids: CASSKGVYTEAFF. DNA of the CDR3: TGTGCCAGCAGCAAAGGGGTGTACACTGAAGCTTTCTTT.

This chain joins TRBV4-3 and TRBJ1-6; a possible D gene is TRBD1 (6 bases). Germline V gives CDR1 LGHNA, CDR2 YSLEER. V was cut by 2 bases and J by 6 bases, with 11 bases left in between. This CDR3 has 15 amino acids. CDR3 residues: CASSQTTGLNSPLHF. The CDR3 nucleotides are TGCGCCAGCAGCCAAACAACAGGGCTTAATTCACCCCTCCACTTT.

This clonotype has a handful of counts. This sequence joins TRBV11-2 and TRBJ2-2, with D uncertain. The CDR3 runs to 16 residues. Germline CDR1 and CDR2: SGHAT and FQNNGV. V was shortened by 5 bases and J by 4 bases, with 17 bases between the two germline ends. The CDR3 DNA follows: TGTGCCAGCAGCCTGCAGGTAGCTAGTGGCACCGGGGAGCTGTTTTTT. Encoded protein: CASSLQVASGTGELFF.

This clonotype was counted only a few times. The DNA of the CDR3 is TGTGCTAGTGGTTTCGAGGTCTCCTACGAGCAGTACTTC. As protein: CASGFEVSYEQYF. The rearrangement links TRBV12-5 to TRBJ2-7; D call uncertain. The CDR3 has 13 amino acids. V lost 3 bases to trimming and J lost 0 bases, with 6 bases between them. Germline V lookup: CDR1 LGHNT, CDR2 FRNRAP.

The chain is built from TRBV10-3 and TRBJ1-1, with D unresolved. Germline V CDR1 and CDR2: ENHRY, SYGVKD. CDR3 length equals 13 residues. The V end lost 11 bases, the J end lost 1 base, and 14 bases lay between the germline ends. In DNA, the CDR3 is TGTGCCCGCTCCCCCGGATCGAACACTGAAGCTTTCTTT. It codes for CARSPGSNTEAFF.

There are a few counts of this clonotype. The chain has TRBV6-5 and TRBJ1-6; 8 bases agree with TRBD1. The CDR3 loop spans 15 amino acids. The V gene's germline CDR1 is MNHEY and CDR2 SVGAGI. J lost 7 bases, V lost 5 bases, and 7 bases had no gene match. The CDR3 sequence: CASSANRGGNSPLHF. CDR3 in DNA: TGTGCCAGCAGTGCCAACAGGGGGGGGAATTCACCCCTCCACTTT.

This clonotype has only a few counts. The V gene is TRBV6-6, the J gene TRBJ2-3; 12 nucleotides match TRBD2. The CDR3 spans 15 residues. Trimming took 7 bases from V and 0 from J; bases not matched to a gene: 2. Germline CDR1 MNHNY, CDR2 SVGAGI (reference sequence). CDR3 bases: TGTGCCAGCAAAGGACTAGCGGGGAGCACAGATACGCAGTATTTT. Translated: CASKGLAGSTDTQYF.

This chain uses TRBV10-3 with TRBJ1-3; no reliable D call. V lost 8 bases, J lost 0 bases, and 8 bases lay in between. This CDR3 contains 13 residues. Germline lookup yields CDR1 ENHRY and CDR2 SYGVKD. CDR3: CAIYRVSGNTIYF. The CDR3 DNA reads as TGTGCCATCTACCGGGTCTCTGGAAACACCATATATTTT.

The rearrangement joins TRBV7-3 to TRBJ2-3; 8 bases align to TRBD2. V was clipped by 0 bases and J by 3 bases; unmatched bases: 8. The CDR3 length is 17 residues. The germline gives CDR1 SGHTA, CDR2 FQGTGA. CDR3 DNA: TGTGCCAGCAGCTTAACGGCTGGTAGCGGGGCTACAGATACGCAGTATTTT. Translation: CASSLTAGSGATDTQYF.

DNA for the CDR3: TGTGCCACCAGTGCCAGGGGGAGCACCGGGGAGCTGTTTTTT. Protein product: CATSARGSTGELFF. The chain recombines TRBV24-1 with TRBJ2-2; the match to TRBD1 covers 7 bases. The CDR3 loop spans 14 amino acids. J lost 4 bases, V lost 5 bases, and 3 bases had no gene match. In germline, CDR1 is KGHDR, CDR2 SFDVKD.

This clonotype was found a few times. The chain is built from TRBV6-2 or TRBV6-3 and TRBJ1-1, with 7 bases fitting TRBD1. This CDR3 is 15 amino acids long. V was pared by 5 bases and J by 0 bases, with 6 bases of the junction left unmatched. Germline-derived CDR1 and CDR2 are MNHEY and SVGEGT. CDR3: CASSHGQALNTEAFF. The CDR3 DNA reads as TGTGCCAGCAGTCATGGACAGGCCCTGAACACTGAAGCTTTCTTT.

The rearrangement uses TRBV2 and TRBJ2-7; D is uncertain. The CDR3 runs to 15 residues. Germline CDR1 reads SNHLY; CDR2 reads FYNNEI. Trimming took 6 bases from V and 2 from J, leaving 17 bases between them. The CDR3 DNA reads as TGTGCCAGCAGAGAACAGAGGAAACGGGCCTACGAGCAGTACTTC. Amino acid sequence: CASREQRKRAYEQYF.

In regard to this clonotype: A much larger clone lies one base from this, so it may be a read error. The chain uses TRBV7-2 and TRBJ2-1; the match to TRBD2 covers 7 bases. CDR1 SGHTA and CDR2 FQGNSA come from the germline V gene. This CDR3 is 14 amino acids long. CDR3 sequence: CVSFGGGSYNEQFF. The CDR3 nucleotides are TGTGTCAGCTTTGGGGGGGGATCCTACAATGAGCAGTTCTTC.

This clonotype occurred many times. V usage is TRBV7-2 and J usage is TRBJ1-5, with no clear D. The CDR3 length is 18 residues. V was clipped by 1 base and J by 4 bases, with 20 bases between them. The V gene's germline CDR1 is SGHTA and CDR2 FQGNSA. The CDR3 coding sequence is TGTGCCAGCAGCTTAGAGGCCCTATGGGGTCTGGGTAATCAGCCCCAGCATTTT. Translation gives CASSLEALWGLGNQPQHF.

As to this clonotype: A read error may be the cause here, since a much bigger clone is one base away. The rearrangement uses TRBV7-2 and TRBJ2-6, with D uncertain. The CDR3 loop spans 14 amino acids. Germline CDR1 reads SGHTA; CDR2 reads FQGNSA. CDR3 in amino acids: CANSLSSVSNVLTF. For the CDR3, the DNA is TGTGCCAACAGCTTATCCAGCGTTTCCAACGTCCTGACTTTC.

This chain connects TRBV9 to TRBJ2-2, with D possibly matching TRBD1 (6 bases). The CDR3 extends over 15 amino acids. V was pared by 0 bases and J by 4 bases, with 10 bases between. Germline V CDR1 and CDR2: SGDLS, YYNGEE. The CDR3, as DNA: TGTGCCAGCAGCGTAGTCGGACAGCCCACCGGGGAGCTGTTTTTT. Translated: CASSVVGQPTGELFF. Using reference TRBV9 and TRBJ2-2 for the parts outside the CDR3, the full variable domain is DSGVTQTPKHLITATGQRVTLRCSPRSGDLSVYWYQQSLDQGLQFLIQYYNGEERAKGNILERFSAQQFPDLHSELNLSSLELGDSALYFCASSVVGQPTGELFFGEGSRLTVL.